This TCR beta chain was captured by sequencing in a study of neurological immune-mediated disorders. Study-wide findings and caveats: While HTLV-1-associated myelopathy showed the greatest TCR clonal expansion, multiple sclerosis showed the least, falling below healthy controls.

The team produced cDNA through 5'RACE using 10-nucleotide random UMIs. From the 5' RACE reads, TCRdb called clonotypes with MiXCR, one entry per CDR3 protein. This table has fewer than 85,000 distinct CDR3 sequences, around 3.9% appearing once. The V and J ends lost 1 base and 7 bases, in that order; junction bases with no gene match: 8. The CDR3 extends over 15 amino acids. Germline CDR1 and CDR2: MGHRA and YSYEKL. This clonotype was counted many times. The antigen is unknown. Material: PBMCs. The chain couples TRBV4-1 to TRBJ2-7, with 9 bases identical to TRBD2. The clonotype was recovered from a man under 40 with multiple sclerosis. CDR3 in amino acids: CASSQGASGAWEQYF. For the CDR3, the DNA is TGCGCCAGCAGCCAAGGGGCTAGCGGGGCCTGGGAGCAGTACTTC.